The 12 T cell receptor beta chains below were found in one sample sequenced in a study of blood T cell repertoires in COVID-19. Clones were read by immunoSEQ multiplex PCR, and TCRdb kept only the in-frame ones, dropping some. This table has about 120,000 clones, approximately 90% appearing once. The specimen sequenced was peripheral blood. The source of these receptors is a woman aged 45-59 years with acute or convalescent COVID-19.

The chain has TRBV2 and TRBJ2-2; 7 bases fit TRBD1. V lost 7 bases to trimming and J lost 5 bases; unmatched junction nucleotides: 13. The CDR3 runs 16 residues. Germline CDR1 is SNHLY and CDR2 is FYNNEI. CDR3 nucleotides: TGTGCCAGCAAAGTGAGACAGGGAGACTTTACCGGGGAGCTGTTTTTT. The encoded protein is CASKVRQGDFTGELFF.

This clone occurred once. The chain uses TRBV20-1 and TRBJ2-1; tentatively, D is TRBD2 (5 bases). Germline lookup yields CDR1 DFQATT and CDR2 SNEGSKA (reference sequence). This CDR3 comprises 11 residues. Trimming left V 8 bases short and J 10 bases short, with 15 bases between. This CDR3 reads CSFLHGEEQFF. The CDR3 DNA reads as TGCAGTTTTCTCCACGGGGAGGAGCAGTTCTTC.

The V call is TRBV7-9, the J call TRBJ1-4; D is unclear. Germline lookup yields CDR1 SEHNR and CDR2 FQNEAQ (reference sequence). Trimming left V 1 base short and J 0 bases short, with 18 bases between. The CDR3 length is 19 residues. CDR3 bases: TGTGCCAGCAGCTTAGGAGGTCAAAGTAACCCACCAACTAATGAAAAACTGTTTTTT. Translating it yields CASSLGGQSNPPTNEKLFF. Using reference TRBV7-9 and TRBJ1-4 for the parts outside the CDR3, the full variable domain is DTGVSQNPRHKITKRGQNVTFRCDPISEHNRLYWYRQTLGQGPEFLTYFQNEAQLEKSRLLSDRFSAERPKGSFSTLEIQRTEQGDSAMYLCASSLGGQSNPPTNEKLFFGSGTQLSVL.

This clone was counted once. The CDR3 DNA reads as TGTGCCTGGAGGAATGGAGGGTACAATGAGCAGTTCTTC. Protein sequence: CAWRNGGYNEQFF. V is TRBV30 and J is TRBJ2-1; D possibly corresponds to TRBD2 (6 bases). V gave up 3 bases and J gave up 4 bases, with 10 bases separating them. CDR1 is GTSNPN and CDR2 is SVGIG in the germline V gene (reference sequence). The CDR3 loop spans 13 amino acids.

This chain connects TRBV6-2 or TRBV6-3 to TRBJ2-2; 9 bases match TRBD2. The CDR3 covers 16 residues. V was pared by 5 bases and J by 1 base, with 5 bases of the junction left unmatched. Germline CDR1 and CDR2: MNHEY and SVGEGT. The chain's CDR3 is CASSQSGRMNTGELFF. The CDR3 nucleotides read TGTGCCAGCAGTCAGAGCGGGAGGATGAACACCGGGGAGCTGTTTTTT.

CDR3 amino acids: CASSSDGQGGQPQHF. The CDR3, as DNA: TGCGCCAGCAGCTCGGATGGACAGGGGGGACAGCCCCAGCATTTT. The chain is built from TRBV5-1 and TRBJ1-5; 10 nucleotides line up with TRBD1. The J segment lost 7 bases and the V segment lost 3 bases, leaving 7 bases of the junction unmatched. Looked up from germline, CDR1 is SGHRS and CDR2 is YFSETQ. The CDR3 consists of 15 residues.

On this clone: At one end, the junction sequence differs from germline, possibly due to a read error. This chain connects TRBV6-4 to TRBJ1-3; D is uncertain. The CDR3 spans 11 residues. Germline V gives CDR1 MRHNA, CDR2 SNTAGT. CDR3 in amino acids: CASSDSWPLGF. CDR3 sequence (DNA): TGTGCCAGCAGTGACTCTTGGCCCCTGGGCTTT.

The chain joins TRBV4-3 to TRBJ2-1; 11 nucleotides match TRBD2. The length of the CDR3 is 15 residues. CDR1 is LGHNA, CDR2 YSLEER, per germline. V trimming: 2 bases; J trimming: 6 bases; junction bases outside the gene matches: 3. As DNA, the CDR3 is TGCGCCAGCAGCCAATCACTAGCGGGAGTCAATGAGCAGTTCTTC. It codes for CASSQSLAGVNEQFF.

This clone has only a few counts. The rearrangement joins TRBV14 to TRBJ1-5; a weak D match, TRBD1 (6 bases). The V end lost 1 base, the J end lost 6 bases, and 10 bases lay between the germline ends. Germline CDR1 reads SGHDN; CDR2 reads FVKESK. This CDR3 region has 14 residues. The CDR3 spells CASSQGRGGQPQHF. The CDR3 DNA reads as TGTGCCAGCAGCCAAGGGAGGGGGGGTCAGCCCCAGCATTTT.

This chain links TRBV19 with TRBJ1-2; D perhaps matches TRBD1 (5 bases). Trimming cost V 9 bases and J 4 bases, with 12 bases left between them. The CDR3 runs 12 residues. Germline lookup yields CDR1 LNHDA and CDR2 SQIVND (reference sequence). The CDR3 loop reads CARRGCGYGYTF. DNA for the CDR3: TGTGCCAGAAGGGGATGCGGCTATGGCTACACCTTC.

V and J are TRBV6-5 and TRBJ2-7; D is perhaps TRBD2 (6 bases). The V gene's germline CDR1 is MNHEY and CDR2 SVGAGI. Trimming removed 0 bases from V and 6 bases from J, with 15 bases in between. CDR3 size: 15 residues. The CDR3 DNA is TGTGCCAGCAGTTACTCGACGTACATGGGGGGCGAGCAGTACTTC. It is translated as CASSYSTYMGGEQYF.

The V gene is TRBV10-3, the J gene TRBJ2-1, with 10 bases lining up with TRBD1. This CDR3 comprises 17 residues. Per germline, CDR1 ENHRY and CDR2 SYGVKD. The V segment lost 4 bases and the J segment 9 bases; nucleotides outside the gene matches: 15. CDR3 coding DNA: TGTGCCATCAGTGTGCTCCGGGACAGGGGACGTCCTAGTGAGCAGTTCTTC. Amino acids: CAISVLRDRGRPSEQFF.